The 10 T cell receptor beta chains reported below all come from one sample, sequenced in a study of CD8 T cells in Susac syndrome. RNA in amounts of about 0.45 to 1 ug was reverse transcribed with random hexamers. Via MiXCR, TCRdb re-called the immunoSEQ multiplex PCR reads, giving one row per CDR3 protein. The repertoire consists of about 120,000 distinct CDR3 sequences, with around 92% occurring once and the leading ten covering approximately 0.12%. Sequenced input: CD8+ T cells from PBMCs. Receptor source: a human donor in good health.

The rearrangement uses TRBV13 and TRBJ1-1, with D perhaps matching TRBD1 (5 bases). Per the germline V gene, CDR1 is PRHDT and CDR2 is FYEKMQ (reference sequence). V shed 3 bases and J shed 4 bases, with 9 bases lying between them. This CDR3 contains 13 residues. The CDR3 protein is CASSFGHSTEAFF. The CDR3 nucleotides read TGTGCCAGCAGCTTCGGACATAGCACTGAAGCTTTCTTT. Full variable domain (missing parts from reference TRBV13 and TRBJ1-1): AAGVIQSPRHLIKEKRETATLKCYPIPRHDTVYWYQQGPGQDPQFLISFYEKMQSDKGSIPDRFSAQQFSDYHSELNMSSLELGDSALYFCASSFGHSTEAFFGQGTRLTVV.

This clonotype has more than one count but fewer than ten. The chain carries TRBV29-1 and TRBJ2-1; D tentatively reads TRBD1 or TRBD2 (5 bases each). The CDR3 sequence is 10 residues long. Trimming took 7 bases from V and 10 from J, leaving 11 bases between them. Germline lookup yields CDR1 SQVTM and CDR2 ANQGSEA. The CDR3 sequence is CSAGTGEQFF. CDR3 DNA: TGCAGCGCTGGGACCGGAGAGCAGTTCTTC.

The chain recombines TRBV3-1 with TRBJ1-6, with D possibly matching TRBD1 (5 bases). The CDR3 has 16 residues. Between the trimmed V and J ends, which lost 4 bases and 7 bases, there was a span of 17 bases. Germline assignment: CDR1 LGHDT and CDR2 YNNKEL (reference sequence). The CDR3 DNA is TGTGCCAGCAGCCCTAGTGTTTGGGGGTCAAATTCACCCCTCCACTTT. Translating gives CASSPSVWGSNSPLHF.

The chain recombines TRBV27 with TRBJ1-1; D might be TRBD1 (6 bases). Between the trimmed V and J ends, which lost 1 base and 4 bases, there was a span of 13 bases. The CDR3 totals 15 residues. Germline V gene sequence: CDR1 MNHEY, CDR2 SMNVEV (reference sequence). The CDR3 DNA is TGTGCCAGCAGTTTATGGGGGGCCTTGGGCACTGAAGCTTTCTTT. Translating gives CASSLWGALGTEAFF.

The gene calls are TRBV12-3 or TRBV12-4 and TRBJ2-1, with 9 bases that match TRBD2. The V gene end was trimmed by 6 bases and the J gene end by 9 bases; junction bases not matched to a gene: 9. The CDR3 sequence is 14 residues long. The chain's CDR3 is CASSPLTSGSEQFF. CDR3 DNA: TGTGCCAGCAGCCCCCTGACTAGCGGCAGTGAGCAGTTCTTC.

V usage is TRBV7-2 and J usage is TRBJ1-1; D is undetermined. The CDR3 extends over 14 amino acids. Germline CDR1 is SGHTA and CDR2 is FQGNSA. Trimming shortened V by 1 base and J by 0 bases, and 6 bases separated the two germline ends. The DNA for the CDR3 is TGTGCCAGCAGCTTAGGCCCGATGAACACTGAAGCTTTCTTT. This encodes CASSLGPMNTEAFF.

This chain joins TRBV2 and TRBJ2-6, with D maybe TRBD1 (6 bases). The CDR3 is 18 residues long. The germline V gene has CDR1 SNHLY and CDR2 FYNNEI. The V and J ends lost 6 bases and 4 bases respectively, with 22 bases between them. The CDR3 region is CASSAGTGNMRGANVLTF. In DNA, the CDR3 is TGTGCCAGCAGCGCTGGAACAGGGAATATGAGGGGGGCCAACGTCCTGACTTTC.

The genes are TRBV18 and TRBJ2-2; D tentatively fits TRBD1 or TRBD2 (5 bases each). The CDR3 is 15 amino acids. V dropped 2 bases and J dropped 8 bases, with 15 bases sitting between them. Germline CDR1 KGHSH, CDR2 LQKENI. This CDR3 is CASSPFAGGSGELFF. For the CDR3, the DNA is TGTGCCAGCTCACCATTCGCTGGGGGATCAGGGGAGCTGTTTTTT. Full variable domain (remainder filled in from reference TRBV18 and TRBJ2-2): NAGVMQNPRHLVRRRGQEARLRCSPMKGHSHVYWYRQLPEEGLKFMVYLQKENIIDESGMPKERFSAEFPKEGPSILRIQQVVRGDSAAYFCASSPFAGGSGELFFGEGSRLTVL.

The chain recombines TRBV12-3 or TRBV12-4 with TRBJ2-1, with 7 bases fitting TRBD2. The V gene end was trimmed by 10 bases and the J gene end by 0 bases; junction bases not matched to a gene: 12. The CDR3 spans 16 residues. The CDR3 loop reads CAILTGGSGSYNEQFF. The CDR3 region has the DNA TGTGCCATCCTCACGGGAGGTAGCGGCTCCTACAATGAGCAGTTCTTC.

The V call is TRBV28, the J call TRBJ1-5, with 8 bases identical to TRBD1. V dropped 4 bases and J dropped 5; count of bases not matched to a gene: 19. Germline V gene lookup returns CDR1 MDHEN and CDR2 SYDVKM. This CDR3 is 19 amino acids long. The CDR3 region is CASSSGTGGKRWEYQPQHF. Here the CDR3 DNA reads TGTGCCAGCAGTTCTGGGACAGGTGGGAAGAGATGGGAATATCAGCCCCAGCATTTT.